The 13 T cell receptor beta chains in this list originate from one sample, sequenced in a study of naive and memory T cell subsets. Study outcomes and limitations: Especially in CD8 cells, naive repertoires contained a few larger clonotypes, possibly CD45RA-re-expressing memory cells.

Their antigens are not known. Both TRBC1 and TRBC2 were covered by a beta constant-region primer of two equimolar oligonucleotides. The ligated cDNA underwent four PCR rounds using SP2 and nested alpha and beta constant-region primers. TCRdb re-derived calls from the UMI-ligation and nested PCR reads in MiXCR, one entry per CDR3 protein. Of roughly 150,000 distinct CDR3 sequences listed, approximately 20% are singletons. Input material: naive CD8+ T cells from blood. The receptors stem from a human donor in good health.

This rearrangement joins TRBV29-1 to TRBJ1-4; no clear D. The CDR3 loop spans 15 amino acids. Trimming removed 0 bases at V and 8 bases at J, with 16 bases between. Looked up from germline, CDR1 is SQVTM and CDR2 is ANQGSEA. The CDR3 is CSVEDLGPQREKLFF. The CDR3 bases are TGCAGCGTTGAAGATCTAGGGCCCCAGCGGGAAAAACTGTTTTTT.

The J gene is TRBJ2-2, the V gene TRBV28; D is uncertain. Germline V gene lookup returns CDR1 MDHEN and CDR2 SYDVKM. The CDR3 covers 15 residues. V was pared by 3 bases and J by 2 bases, with 10 bases between. DNA of the CDR3: TGTGCCAGCAGTTTTTGGCAGACAAACACCGGGGAGCTGTTTTTT. Amino acids: CASSFWQTNTGELFF.

This clonotype was picked up many times. This sequence joins TRBV5-1 and TRBJ2-7, with TRBD2 matching 10 bases. Looked up from germline, CDR1 is SGHRS and CDR2 is YFSETQ. CDR3 length: 13 residues. The J segment lost 1 base and the V segment lost 5 bases, leaving 0 bases of the junction unmatched. In DNA, the CDR3 is TGCGCCAGCAGAGCGGGAGGGTCCTACGAGCAGTACTTC. It translates to CASRAGGSYEQYF.

A few counts support this clonotype. V usage is TRBV6-5 and J usage is TRBJ2-1; no clear D. The V gene lost 3 bases and the J gene lost 5 bases, with 26 bases spanning the gap. Germline loops: CDR1 MNHEY, CDR2 SVGAGI. This CDR3 spans 19 amino acids. CDR3 amino acids: CASSYMPPVAESTHNEQFF. CDR3 nucleotide sequence: TGTGCCAGCAGTTATATGCCCCCTGTGGCGGAATCGACCCACAATGAGCAGTTCTTC.

This clonotype was counted between two and nine times. CDR3 sequence (DNA): TGTGCCAGCAGTTACGGGTCTCCTGGTTACGAGCAGTACTTC. It translates to CASSYGSPGYEQYF. The V and J genes are TRBV6-2 or TRBV6-3 and TRBJ2-7; D not certain. The V gene's germline CDR1 is MNHEY and CDR2 SVGEGT. V lost 2 bases to trimming and J lost 4 bases, with 12 bases between them. The CDR3 totals 14 residues.

The genes are TRBV28 and TRBJ2-3, with D perhaps TRBD1 (6 bases). Germline CDR1 MDHEN, CDR2 SYDVKM. V was pared by 8 bases and J by 3 bases, with 12 bases between. The CDR3 covers 13 residues. CDR3 protein: CASGDRHTDTQYF. CDR3 in DNA: TGTGCCAGCGGAGACAGGCATACAGATACGCAGTATTTT.

This clonotype has a handful of counts. The V and J genes are TRBV7-9 and TRBJ2-7; 8 bases match TRBD1. The CDR3 runs to 16 residues. V was clipped by 10 bases and J by 0 bases; unmatched bases: 14. Germline CDR1 reads SEHNR; CDR2 reads FQNEAQ (reference sequence). In DNA, the CDR3 is TGTGCCATCATACTCATCAACAGGGGGACCTCCTACGAGCAGTACTTC. Protein product: CAIILINRGTSYEQYF.

This clonotype was observed a handful of times. The chain employs TRBV14 and TRBJ2-7; TRBD1 matches 7 bases. Per the germline V gene, CDR1 is SGHDN and CDR2 is FVKESK. This CDR3 is 13 amino acids long. The trim removed 1 base at V and 6 bases at J, leaving 3 bases unmatched. This CDR3 is CASSQGQGGEQYF. CDR3 coding DNA: TGTGCCAGCAGCCAAGGACAGGGCGGCGAGCAGTACTTC.

V gene TRBV12-3 or TRBV12-4 combines with J gene TRBJ2-3; no clear D. Trimming stripped 5 bases from V and 5 bases from J, with 11 bases between. The CDR3 has 13 amino acids. The CDR3 DNA sequence: TGTGCCAGCAGTCGCCCCAATGAAGATACGCAGTATTTT. It specifies CASSRPNEDTQYF.

The V and J genes are TRBV4-3 and TRBJ2-7; 11 bases fit TRBD1. Per germline, CDR1 LGHNA and CDR2 YSLEER. This CDR3 comprises 17 residues. V lost 1 base, J lost 3 bases, and 8 bases stayed unmatched. DNA of the CDR3: TGCGCCAGCAGCCAAGCAACCGGGACAGGGGGTGTCTACGAGCAGTACTTC. Its translation: CASSQATGTGGVYEQYF.

This rearrangement joins TRBV6-5 to TRBJ1-1; D is ambiguous. CDR3 size: 13 residues. CDR1 is MNHEY, CDR2 SVGAGI, per germline. With 2 bases removed from V and 5 bases from J, the gap between germline ends came to 9 bases. CDR3: CASSYDPRTEAFF. DNA for the CDR3: TGTGCCAGCAGTTACGACCCGAGGACTGAAGCTTTCTTT.

The chain carries TRBV12-3 or TRBV12-4 and TRBJ2-5; D is perhaps TRBD2 (5 bases). The V end was cut by 6 bases, the J end by 3 bases, with 11 bases between. CDR3 size: 13 residues. In DNA form, the CDR3 reads TGTGCCAGCAGGAGACTCGGGAAAGAGACCCAGTACTTC. It specifies CASRRLGKETQYF.

The rearrangement links TRBV7-9 to TRBJ2-1; 10 bases are shared with TRBD1. Looked up from germline, CDR1 is SEHNR and CDR2 is FQNEAQ (reference sequence). This CDR3 is 15 amino acids long. The junction had 11 bases not matched to a gene; V was cut back by 7 bases and J by 8 bases. The CDR3 spells CASMNRDRGGDEQFF. The CDR3 DNA follows: TGTGCCAGCATGAACCGGGACAGGGGTGGTGATGAGCAGTTCTTC. Full variable domain (rest looked up from reference TRBV7-9 and TRBJ2-1): DTGVSQNPRHKITKRGQNVTFRCDPISEHNRLYWYRQTLGQGPEFLTYFQNEAQLEKSRLLSDRFSAERPKGSFSTLEIQRTEQGDSAMYLCASMNRDRGGDEQFFGPGTRLTVL.